These 8 T cell receptor beta chains originate from one sample sequenced in a study of long-term antiretroviral therapy in people with HIV. The libraries were made with immunoSEQ v3.0 at survey level. Data came from immunoSEQ multiplex PCR; TCRdb stores just in-frame clones and leaves some out. The repertoire has approximately 45,000 clones, roughly nine tenths of them found once; the top ten carry around 4.7%. The material was unsorted PBMCs, obtained 0.1 years before starting antiretroviral therapy. The receptor set was obtained from a woman aged 45-65 years with HIV.

V and J are TRBV11-3 and TRBJ2-2, with D perhaps matching TRBD1 (5 bases). The CDR3 extends over 14 amino acids. Between the trimmed V and J ends, which lost 5 bases and 4 bases, there was a span of 11 bases. Germline values: CDR1 SGHNT, CDR2 YENEEA. The CDR3 DNA reads as TGTGCCAGCAGCCAAGACAGCTTCACCGGGGAGCTGTTTTTT. Amino acid sequence: CASSQDSFTGELFF.

The CDR3 is CASKAGRADTQYF. Written as DNA, the CDR3 is TGTGCCAGTAAGGCAGGGAGGGCAGATACGCAGTATTTT. The chain combines TRBV27 with TRBJ2-3; 7 bases fit TRBD2. This CDR3 has 13 residues. The V segment lost 9 bases and the J segment 4 bases; nucleotides outside the gene matches: 7. Germline CDR1 reads MNHEY; CDR2 reads SMNVEV (reference sequence).

This rearrangement joins TRBV6-6 to TRBJ1-5; 9 bases are a match to TRBD1. After removal of 6 bases from V and 5 bases from J, the junction contained 11 bases not matched to a gene. CDR3 length: 16 residues. Per the germline V gene, CDR1 is MNHNY and CDR2 is SVGAGI (reference sequence). The CDR3 DNA reads as TGTGCCAGCAGCTCCTCCACAGGGGGCCGGGATCAGCCCCAGCATTTT. Amino acids: CASSSSTGGRDQPQHF.

This clone came up once. The chain couples TRBV4-3 to TRBJ2-3; possible D gene TRBD2, 6 bases. This CDR3 has 15 residues. Trimming removed 4 bases at V and 2 bases at J, with 13 bases between. Germline V gives CDR1 LGHNA, CDR2 YSLEER. CDR3 coding DNA: TGCGCCAGCAGCCTGCGGGGAGTCGTCACAGATACGCAGTATTTT. Protein sequence: CASSLRGVVTDTQYF.

This clone appeared a single time. The rearrangement joins TRBV6-1 to TRBJ1-2, with 7 bases matching TRBD1. After removal of 0 bases from V and 0 bases from J, the junction contained 7 bases not matched to a gene. CDR3 size: 17 residues. Germline V gene data show CDR1 as MNHNS and CDR2 as SASEGT. CDR3 loop: CASSEATGTATNYGYTF. In nucleotides, the CDR3 is TGTGCCAGCAGTGAAGCGACCGGGACAGCCACTAACTATGGCTACACCTTC.

The chain couples TRBV10-3 to TRBJ2-2; a possible D gene is TRBD1 (6 bases). This CDR3 has 13 amino acids. Per the germline V gene, CDR1 is ENHRY and CDR2 is SYGVKD. The V and J ends lost 6 bases and 4 bases respectively, with 9 bases between them. This CDR3 reads CAIRQGGTGELFF. The CDR3 bases are TGTGCCATCAGACAGGGCGGCACCGGGGAGCTGTTTTTT.

The V call is TRBV27, the J call TRBJ2-7; the D gene is possibly TRBD2 (5 bases). This CDR3 contains 14 residues. Between the trimmed V and J ends, which lost 3 bases and 4 bases, there was a span of 13 bases. CDR1 is MNHEY and CDR2 is SMNVEV in the germline V gene (reference sequence). The DNA for the CDR3 is TGTGCCAGCAGTTTTTCAGCAGGCGGGTACGAGCAGTACTTC. Translation gives CASSFSAGGYEQYF.

DNA for the CDR3: TGTGCCAGCAGCTTACGGAGGGGGGGAGGGGAGACCCAGTACTTC. This translates into CASSLRRGGGETQYF. J is TRBJ2-5 and V is TRBV7-8; a possible D gene is TRBD2 (7 bases). Trimming took off 2 bases at V and 5 bases at J, with 15 bases between the two ends. There are 15 residues in the CDR3. Per the germline V gene, CDR1 is SGHVS and CDR2 is FQNEAQ.